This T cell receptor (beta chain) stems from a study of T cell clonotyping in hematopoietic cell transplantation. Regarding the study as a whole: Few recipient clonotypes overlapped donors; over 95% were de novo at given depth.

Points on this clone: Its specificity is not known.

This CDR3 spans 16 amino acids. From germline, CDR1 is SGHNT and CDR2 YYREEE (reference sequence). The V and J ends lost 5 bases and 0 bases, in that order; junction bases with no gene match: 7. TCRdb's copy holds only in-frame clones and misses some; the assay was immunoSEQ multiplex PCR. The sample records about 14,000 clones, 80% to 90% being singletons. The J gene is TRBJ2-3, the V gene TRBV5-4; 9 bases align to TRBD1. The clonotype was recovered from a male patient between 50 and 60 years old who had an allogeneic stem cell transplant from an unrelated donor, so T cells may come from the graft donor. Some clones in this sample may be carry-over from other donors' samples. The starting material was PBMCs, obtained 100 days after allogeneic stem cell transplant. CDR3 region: CASSSGTGQSTDTQYF. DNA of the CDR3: TGTGCCAGCAGTTCTGGGACAGGGCAAAGCACAGATACGCAGTATTTT.